This is a list of T cell receptor beta chains from one sample in a study of T cells in Graves' hyperthyroidism and ophthalmopathy. MiXCR, applied by TCRdb to the multiplex PCR reads, yields one record per CDR3 protein. The repertoire holds 550,000 to 850,000 distinct CDR3 sequences, with around a sixth as singletons. Sequenced input: blood. These receptors were taken from a woman between 50 and 59 years old with Graves' hyperthyroidism that later progressed to Graves' ophthalmopathy. CDR3s include the opening cysteine and the closing phenylalanine or tryptophan. A D gene is named only where the DNA matches it firmly. Clone size is given for some rows only: seen once, a few or many times, or a class if the clone is expanded.

V gene: TRBV5-1; clone size: many; J gene: TRBJ1-1; D gene: .; CDR3 DNA: TGCGCCAGCAGCTTAATTCTTGCTGCGAACACTGAAGCTTTCTTT; CDR3 protein: CASSLILAANTEAFF
V gene: TRBV12-3/TRBV12-4; clone size: .; J gene: TRBJ1-5; D gene: .; CDR3 DNA: TGTGCCAGCAGTTTAGAGACTTCCCAGCCCCAGCATTTT; CDR3 protein: CASSLETSQPQHF
V gene: TRBV5-6; clone size: few; J gene: TRBJ1-2; D gene: TRBD1; CDR3 DNA: TGTGCCAGCAGCTTTCTTGGACAGGGGGACTATGGCTACACCTTC; CDR3 protein: CASSFLGQGDYGYTF
V gene: TRBV30; clone size: .; J gene: TRBJ1-2; D gene: .; CDR3 DNA: TGTGCCCGGACTTTGGGAGTTGGGGGCTATGGCTACACCTTC; CDR3 protein: CARTLGVGGYGYTF
V gene: TRBV18; clone size: many; J gene: TRBJ1-6; D gene: .; CDR3 DNA: TGTGCCAGCTCACGACAGCCAAATTCACCCCTCCACTTT; CDR3 protein: CASSRQPNSPLHF
V gene: TRBV5-1; clone size: many; J gene: TRBJ1-1; D gene: .; CDR3 DNA: TGCGCCAGCAGCTCCTACAGGGTGAACACTGAAGCTTTCTTT; CDR3 protein: CASSSYRVNTEAFF
V gene: TRBV20-1; clone size: .; J gene: TRBJ1-2; D gene: .; CDR3 DNA: TGCAGTGCTAGTTTGGGTGTCAGATTCAACTATGGCTACACCTTC; CDR3 protein: CSASLGVRFNYGYTF
V gene: TRBV19; clone size: few; J gene: TRBJ2-1; D gene: TRBD1; CDR3 DNA: TGTGCCAGTAGTATAGGGACAGGGCCCAACAATGAGCAGTTCTTC; CDR3 protein: CASSIGTGPNNEQFF
V gene: TRBV2; clone size: .; J gene: TRBJ2-7; D gene: .; CDR3 DNA: TGTGCCAGCACCCAAAACGAGCAGTACTTC; CDR3 protein: CASTQNEQYF
V gene: TRBV3-1; clone size: many; J gene: TRBJ1-1; D gene: .; CDR3 DNA: TGTGCCAGCAGTCAATCACTCGGGACAACGAACACTGAAGCTTTCTTT; CDR3 protein: CASSQSLGTTNTEAFF
V gene: TRBV3-1; clone size: many; J gene: TRBJ1-1; D gene: .; CDR3 DNA: TGTGCCAGCAGCCAAGATAACAGGGTGGGCACTGAAGCTTTCTTT; CDR3 protein: CASSQDNRVGTEAFF
V gene: TRBV6-2/TRBV6-3; clone size: many; J gene: TRBJ1-1; D gene: .; CDR3 DNA: TGTGCCAGCAGTTACTCCGATTTGAACACTGAAGCTTTCTTT; CDR3 protein: CASSYSDLNTEAFF
V gene: TRBV7-8; clone size: many; J gene: TRBJ1-1; D gene: .; CDR3 DNA: TGTGCCAGCCTGACAGTCATGAACACTGAAGCTTTCTTT; CDR3 protein: CASLTVMNTEAFF
V gene: TRBV2; clone size: many; J gene: TRBJ2-7; D gene: TRBD1; CDR3 DNA: TGTGCCAGCAGTGCGGGGACAGGGGGCACCTACGAGCAGTACTTC; CDR3 protein: CASSAGTGGTYEQYF
V gene: TRBV20-1; clone size: many; J gene: TRBJ2-5; D gene: TRBD2; CDR3 DNA: TGCAGTGCTAGATCGGGGACTAGCGGGCCACAAGAGACCCAGTACTTC; CDR3 protein: CSARSGTSGPQETQYF
V gene: TRBV3-1; clone size: many; J gene: TRBJ2-2; D gene: .; CDR3 DNA: TGTGCCAGCAGCCAAGAGCAAGGGGGGACTCGGAACACCGGGGAGCTGTTTTTT; CDR3 protein: CASSQEQGGTRNTGELFF